Listed here is a single TCR beta chain. This clone was seen a single time. The target of this receptor is not known. It has no much larger one-base neighbor in the sample; base qualities were not kept. Reading the germline V gene gives CDR1 SQVTM and CDR2 ANQGSEA. Here V drops 2 bases and J drops 10 bases, and the junction holds 15 bases not matched to any gene. Taken from cysteine to phenylalanine, the CDR3 has 15 residues. Only the CDR3 region is kept as DNA, spanning 45 bases read in frame from base 1. For TCR beta library preparation, approximately 1.9 micrograms of genomic DNA was extracted from cryopreserved PBMCs. High-throughput TCR beta sequencing was performed on longitudinal blood samples from CLL patients receiving ibrutinib monotherapy. Patients were enrolled in a phase 2 open-label single-center ibrutinib monotherapy trial. This sample is drawn from a study of cytotoxic CD8 clonotypes in ibrutinib-treated CLL (dated by TCRdb to 2020 to 2023). Study-wide context: In this cohort, approximately 14 patients were treatment-naive and roughly 10 were relapsed/refractory, while approximately 18 had unmutated IGHV. Cryopreserved peripheral blood mononuclear cells were obtained prior to treatment, at the time of response, and at either disease progression or sustained remission. On average, each sample yielded around 250,000 productive templates and 94,082 productive rearrangements. Response samples were obtained after a median of 12 months of treatment, with a range of about 6 to 36 months. Of the 90 or so participants in the trial, approximately 26 had longitudinal samples available. Partial responses were observed in roughly 24 patients and complete responses in 2; after a median follow-up of 68 months, remission was maintained in about 15 patients and progression was observed in some twelve. Broad study findings and their caveats: Lymph node repertoires were not examined, and the timing of sampling was not matched between patients in sustained remission and those whose disease progressed. Public clonotypes were rare and either contracted or stayed stable during treatment, and the rise in clonality at ibrutinib response reflected the expansion of private clonotypes. Baseline clonality was found to be higher than that of age-matched healthy donors and was strongly correlated with circulating CD8+ T-cell counts. Clonality increased at ibrutinib response, stayed stable in sustained remission, and fell back toward baseline at progression.

A MiSeq instrument was used for deep resolution sequencing, which targeted depths ranging from 1 in 1 million up to 1 in 200,000 T cells, with coverage averaging 10x for each clonotype. The immunoSEQ hsTCRB Kit was used to generate TCR beta libraries. From the authors' description of their analysis: The data were analyzed with ImmunoSEQ Analyzer and ImmunoSEQ Data Assistant, and V, D and J gene assignments followed IMGT definitions. Clonality, with values ranging from 0 to 1, was calculated as one minus the normalized Shannon entropy of productive rearrangement frequencies. Only overrepresented clonotypes making up at least 0.05% of each patient's repertoire were included in the public clonotype analysis. About a dozen repertoires from age-matched healthy donors, obtained from immuneACCESS, served as clonality controls. Here the immuneACCESS table is served through TCRdb, limited to in-frame sequences with V and J called. Missing clones are a known gap in these copies; in checked studies unresolved V genes cover under half, and the rest lacks a known reason. For V, J and clone size, that table is used; D and trimming come from the DNA. The sample includes fewer than 90,000 clones, with more than 70% observed a single time. About 5.8% of the sample is in the top ten clones.

This clonotype was sampled from a human donor with chronic lymphocytic leukemia. Sequenced material: PBMCs, taken before ibrutinib treatment. The rearrangement combines TRBV29-1 with TRBJ2-5; 8 bases in between match TRBD2. The CDR3 protein is CSVEPPTSGWGVQYF. The nucleotides read TGCAGCGTTGAACCCCCAACTAGCGGATGGGGGGTCCAGTACTTC. This CDR3, with the reference TRBV29-1 and TRBJ2-5 proteins standing in past its ends, gives the full variable domain SAVISQKPSRDICQRGTSLTIQCQVDSQVTMMFWYRQQPGQSLTLIATANQGSEATYESGFVIDKFPISRPNLTFSTLTVSNMSPEDSSIYLCSVEPPTSGWGVQYFGPGTRLLVL.